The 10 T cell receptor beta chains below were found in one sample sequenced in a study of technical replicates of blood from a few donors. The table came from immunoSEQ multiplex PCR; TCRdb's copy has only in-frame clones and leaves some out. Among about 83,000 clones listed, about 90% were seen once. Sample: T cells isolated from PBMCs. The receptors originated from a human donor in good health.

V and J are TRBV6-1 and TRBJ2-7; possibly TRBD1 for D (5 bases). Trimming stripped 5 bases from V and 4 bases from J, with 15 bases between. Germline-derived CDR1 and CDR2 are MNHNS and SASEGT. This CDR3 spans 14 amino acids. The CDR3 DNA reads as TGTGCCAGCAGTTCCCAGGGATCCGTATACGAGCAGTACTTC. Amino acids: CASSSQGSVYEQYF.

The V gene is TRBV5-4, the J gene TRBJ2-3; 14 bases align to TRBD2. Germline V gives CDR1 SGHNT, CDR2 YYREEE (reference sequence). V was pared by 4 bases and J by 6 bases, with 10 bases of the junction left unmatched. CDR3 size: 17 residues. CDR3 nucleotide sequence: TGTGCCAGCAGCGGGACTAGCGGGAGCATACTCGGGGATACGCAGTATTTT. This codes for CASSGTSGSILGDTQYF.

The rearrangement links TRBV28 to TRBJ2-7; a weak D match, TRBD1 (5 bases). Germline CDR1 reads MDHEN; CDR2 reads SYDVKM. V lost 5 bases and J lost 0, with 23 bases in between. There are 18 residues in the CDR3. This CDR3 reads CASSQINFRQLSSYEQYF. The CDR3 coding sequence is TGTGCCAGCAGTCAAATAAACTTCAGACAGCTAAGCTCCTACGAGCAGTACTTC.

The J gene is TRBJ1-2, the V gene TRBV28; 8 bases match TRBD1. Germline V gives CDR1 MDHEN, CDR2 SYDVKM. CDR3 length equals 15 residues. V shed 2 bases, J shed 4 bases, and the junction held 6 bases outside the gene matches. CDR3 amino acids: CASSLRAGGGYGYTF. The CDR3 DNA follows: TGTGCCAGCAGTTTACGGGCAGGGGGCGGCTATGGCTACACCTTC.

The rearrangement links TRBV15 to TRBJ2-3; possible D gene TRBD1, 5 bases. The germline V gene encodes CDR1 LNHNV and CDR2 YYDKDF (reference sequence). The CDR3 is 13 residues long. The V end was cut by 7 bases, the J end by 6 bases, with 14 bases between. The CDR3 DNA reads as TGTGCCACCACCGGCCAGGGTTGGGATACGCAGTATTTT. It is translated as CATTGQGWDTQYF.

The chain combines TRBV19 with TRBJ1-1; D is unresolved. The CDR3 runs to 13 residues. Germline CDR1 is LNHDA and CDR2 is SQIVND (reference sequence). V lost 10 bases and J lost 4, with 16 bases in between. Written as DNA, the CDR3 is TGTGCCACCAGGCCTTACCCGACCACTGAAGCTTTCTTT. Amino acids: CATRPYPTTEAFF.

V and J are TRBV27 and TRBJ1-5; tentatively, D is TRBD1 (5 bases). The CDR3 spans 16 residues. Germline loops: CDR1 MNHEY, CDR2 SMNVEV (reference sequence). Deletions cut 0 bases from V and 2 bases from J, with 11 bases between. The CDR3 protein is CASSLSRPGGNQPQHF. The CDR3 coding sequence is TGTGCCAGCAGTTTATCGAGACCGGGGGGCAATCAGCCCCAGCATTTT.

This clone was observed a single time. The CDR3 DNA follows: TGTGCCAGCAGTTACCAGGGGACTAGCGGGAAGGATGAGCAGTTCTTC. Translated: CASSYQGTSGKDEQFF. The chain employs TRBV6-5 and TRBJ2-1, with 13 bases identical to TRBD2. V dropped 2 bases and J dropped 8; count of bases not matched to a gene: 6. Germline values: CDR1 MNHEY, CDR2 SVGAGI. CDR3 length: 16 residues.

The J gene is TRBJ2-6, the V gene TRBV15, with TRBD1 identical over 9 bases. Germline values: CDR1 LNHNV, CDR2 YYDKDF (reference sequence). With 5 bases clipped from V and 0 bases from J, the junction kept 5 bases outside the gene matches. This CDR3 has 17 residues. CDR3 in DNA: TGTGCCACCAGCGACGGACAGGGGACCTCTGGGGCCAACGTCCTGACTTTC. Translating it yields CATSDGQGTSGANVLTF.

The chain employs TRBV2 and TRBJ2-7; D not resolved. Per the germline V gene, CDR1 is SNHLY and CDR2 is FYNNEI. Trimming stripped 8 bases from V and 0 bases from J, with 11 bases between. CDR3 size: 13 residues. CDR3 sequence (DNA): TGTGCCAGCGTGGGCTCCAGCTCCTACGAGCAGTACTTC. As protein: CASVGSSSYEQYF.